The clone carrying this TCR beta chain was seen once. This sample was included in a study of blood T cell repertoires in COVID-19. Overall study context: Some COVID-19 samples were acute and others convalescent; all came from the United States, Italy and Spain. Nucleic acid was either cDNA or gDNA, and it came from T cells, B-cell-depleted T cells, or PBMCs.

Seattle patients were enrolled during active infection and followed longitudinally. Authors' analysis steps: Reference gene primer amplification gave nucleated cell count estimates. Clones were read by immunoSEQ multiplex PCR, and TCRdb kept only the in-frame ones, dropping some. V and J calls and clone size are given by that table; D and trimming were obtained from the DNA. The sample lists roughly 390,000 clones; about 87% were seen once. V shed 4 bases and J 7 bases; nucleotides not matched to a gene: 1. The CDR3 has 13 residues. Germline CDR1 SEHNR, CDR2 FQNEAQ (reference sequence). The chain carries TRBV7-9 and TRBJ1-6; 7 bases align to TRBD1. The sequencing sample was made of peripheral blood. The TCR sequence derives from a woman in her thirties with COVID-19, enrolled during active disease. In nucleotides, the CDR3 is TGTGCCAGCAGCTGGGACAGCAATTCACCCCTCCACTTT. It translates to CASSWDSNSPLHF. The whole variable domain, filled in from reference TRBV7-9 and TRBJ1-6, reads DTGVSQNPRHKITKRGQNVTFRCDPISEHNRLYWYRQTLGQGPEFLTYFQNEAQLEKSRLLSDRFSAERPKGSFSTLEIQRTEQGDSAMYLCASSWDSNSPLHFGNGTRLTVT.